A selection of T cell receptor beta chains follows, all from one sample in a study of cytomegalovirus exposure and HLA in healthy donors. Method: immunoSEQ multiplex PCR; TCRdb's copy keeps in-frame clones and lacks some. The sample records about 190,000 clones, about 85% being singletons. Sample: PBMCs. The receptors shown here come from a boy aged 2-15 years in good health and CMV-seronegative. CDR3s include the opening cysteine and the closing phenylalanine or tryptophan. The order of the fields is J gene, V gene, D gene, clone size, CDR3 DNA, CDR3 protein. The D gene is left open where the match is weak. Part of the rows lack a size; the others show once, few, many or a class for expanded clones.

TRBJ1-5 TRBV6-1 . . TGTGCCAGCAACGGGTATAGCAATCAGCCCCAGCATTTT CASNGYSNQPQHF
TRBJ2-5 TRBV7-9 TRBD2 . TGTGCCAGCAGCCTGGGACTAGCGACTCCAGAGACCCAGTACTTC CASSLGLATPETQYF
TRBJ2-5 TRBV5-3 . . TGTGCCAGAAGCTTGGTACGGACCGGGGCCCAGTACTTC CARSLVRTGAQYF
TRBJ2-7 TRBV6-6 . once TGTGCCAGCAGTTACGGGACTCCGTACTACGAGCAGTACTTC CASSYGTPYYEQYF
TRBJ2-1 TRBV7-3 TRBD2 . TGTGCCAGCAGCCCCCTCGCGGGAGTGGTCTACAATGAGCAGTTCTTC CASSPLAGVVYNEQFF
TRBJ1-2 TRBV28 TRBD1 . TGTGCCAGCAGCCAGGACAGGGGACTACCTAACTATGGCTACACCTTC CASSQDRGLPNYGYTF
TRBJ2-1 TRBV13 TRBD1 . TGTGCCAGCAGCTCCCGGGACAGGGGAGGCAATGAGCAGTTCTTC CASSSRDRGGNEQFF
TRBJ2-7 TRBV10-3 . . TGTGCCATCAGTGGCAGCGAGGGAGTAGGCTACGAGCAGTACTTC CAISGSEGVGYEQYF
TRBJ1-3 TRBV18 TRBD1 few TGTGCCAGCTCACCACGGGTACAGGGGGCCCCCTCTGGAAACACCATATATTTT CASSPRVQGAPSGNTIYF
TRBJ1-4 TRBV5-6 . few TGTGCCAGCAGTCCCACAGGGTCGACGACTAATGAAAAACTGTTTTTT CASSPTGSTTNEKLFF
TRBJ1-1 TRBV7-6 . once TGTGCCAGCAGCTTACAGACAGTGAACACTGAAGCTTTCTTT CASSLQTVNTEAFF
TRBJ1-2 TRBV28 TRBD1 . TGTGCCAGCAGTTTAGACCCAAAGGGGGCGGGCTATGGCTACACCTTC CASSLDPKGAGYGYTF
TRBJ2-4 TRBV5-6 TRBD1 once TGTGCCAGCAGCTTCTTCTACGGGACAGGAGGAAACATTCAGTACTTC CASSFFYGTGGNIQYF
TRBJ1-1 TRBV28 . once TGTGCCAGCAGTTTAAAGCATGACACTGAAGCTTTCTTT CASSLKHDTEAFF
TRBJ2-1 TRBV11-2 TRBD2 . TGTGCCAGCAGCACGGGGGGGGGACTAGCGGGAAATGAGCAGTTCTTC CASSTGGGLAGNEQFF
TRBJ2-7 TRBV7-8 TRBD1 . TGTGCCAGCAGCGCGTCTTTCGGGACAGAGATATACGAGCAGTACTTC CASSASFGTEIYEQYF
TRBJ1-6 TRBV5-1 . . TGCGCCAGCAGCTTGGCCGGACGGGGTGTGAATTCACCCCTCCACTTT CASSLAGRGVNSPLHF
TRBJ1-1 TRBV7-9 . . TGTGCCAGCAGCTTGAGGGAGAGAAACACTGAAGCTTTCTTT CASSLRERNTEAFF
TRBJ2-2 TRBV15 . . TGTGCCACCAGCAGAGAGGGACAGAACACCGGGGAGCTGTTTTTT CATSREGQNTGELFF
TRBJ1-1 TRBV6-1 . . TGTGCCAGCAGGCGACGGGAAAACACTGAAGCTTTCTTT CASRRRENTEAFF
TRBJ2-3 TRBV4-1 . . TGCGCCAGCAGCCAAGAAGGAAAACAGGGGGGGCCTGCGCAGTATTTT CASSQEGKQGGPAQYF
TRBJ1-5 TRBV6-6 TRBD1 . TGTGCCAGCAGTTACAACGGACAGGGGCATTTT CASSYNGQGHF
TRBJ2-7 TRBV4-2 TRBD2 once TGTGCCAGCAGCCAAGAAGGCGGGGGGGGCGAGCAGTACTTC CASSQEGGGGEQYF
TRBJ1-1 TRBV30 . . TGTGCCTGGAGGCTATCCCCCGGGGGAAGCACTGAAGCTTTCTTT CAWRLSPGGSTEAFF
TRBJ1-2 TRBV30 . . TGTGCCTGGAGTGGAGCGGGGGCCCTTTACGGCTACACCTTC CAWSGAGALYGYTF
TRBJ2-7 TRBV15 . . TGTGCCACCAGCAGAGATCACTACGAGCAGTACTTC CATSRDHYEQYF
TRBJ1-2 TRBV5-6 . few TGTGCCAGCAGCTTGCGCAGGCCTAACTATGGCTACACCTTC CASSLRRPNYGYTF
TRBJ2-1 TRBV28 . . TGTGCCAGCAGTTTCGTCGGGGGACACAATGAGCAGTTCTTC CASSFVGGHNEQFF
TRBJ2-5 TRBV30 . . TGTGCCGGGACCAATTCGGGGGAGACCCAGTACTTC CAGTNSGETQYF
TRBJ1-2 TRBV7-9 TRBD1 . TGTTCCAGCAGCTCAACAGGGGAAGATGGCTACACCTTC CSSSSTGEDGYTF
TRBJ2-5 TRBV28 . . TGTGCCACCTACCAAGAGACCCAGTACTTC CATYQETQYF
TRBJ2-3 TRBV19 TRBD2 . TGTGCCAGTAGTATGGGGGAGGGCGTGACGCAGTATTTT CASSMGEGVTQYF
TRBJ1-1 TRBV29-1 . few TGCAGCGTTGAAGGACGGCAGGCAATTTTCTTT CSVEGRQAIFF
TRBJ2-1 TRBV19 . . TGTGCCAGTAGTATACCCTCACAGGGTCGTGGCAATGAGCAGTTCTTC CASSIPSQGRGNEQFF
TRBJ2-1 TRBV28 . . TGTGCCAGCAGTCAGGGGCCGGGGAACAATGAGCAGTTCTTC CASSQGPGNNEQFF
TRBJ1-5 TRBV27 . . TGTGCCAGCAGTTTCAGGTTTTATAGCAATCAGCCCCAGCATTTT CASSFRFYSNQPQHF
TRBJ2-1 TRBV5-1 TRBD2 once TGCGCCAGCAGCTTGGGGGCTAGCGGGGGGAATGAGCAGTTCTTC CASSLGASGGNEQFF
TRBJ2-1 TRBV7-3 TRBD2 once TGTGCCAGCAGCTCGACTAGCGGCAAGCCCGGGGACAATGAGCAGTTCTTC CASSSTSGKPGDNEQFF
TRBJ1-4 TRBV5-1 . . TGCGCCAGCAGCTTCAAAGGGGCTCTTAATGAAAAACTGTTTTTT CASSFKGALNEKLFF
TRBJ2-1 TRBV13 . . TGTGCCAGCAGCTCCCCGGTCAACAATGAGCAGTTCTTC CASSSPVNNEQFF
TRBJ2-5 TRBV2 . . TGTGCCAGCAGTACCCGGGGGTCGCGGAGCCAACAAGAGACCCAGTACTTC CASSTRGSRSQQETQYF
TRBJ2-3 TRBV10-3 . . TGTGCCATCAGCGCTTACAGGGCGACGAGTGGCACAGATACGCAGTATTTT CAISAYRATSGTDTQYF
TRBJ1-3 TRBV7-9 . . TGTGCCAGCAGAGATCAGGGATGGGACACCATATATTTT CASRDQGWDTIYF
TRBJ2-2 TRBV11-3 TRBD1 . TGTGCCAGCAGCCCGACGGGACAGGGGACCGGGGAGCTGTTTTTT CASSPTGQGTGELFF
TRBJ2-1 TRBV4-2 TRBD2 . TGTGCCAGCAGCCAACAAACTAGCGGGGGGTACAATGAGCAGTTCTTC CASSQQTSGGYNEQFF
TRBJ2-7 TRBV7-2 . . TGTGCCAGCAGCTTAGCGGGCAGCTCCTACGAGCAGTACTTC CASSLAGSSYEQYF
TRBJ2-1 TRBV28 TRBD2 . TGTGCCAGCAGAATTCTAGCGGGGAGCTCCTACAATGAGCAGTTCTTC CASRILAGSSYNEQFF
TRBJ2-7 TRBV5-1 TRBD1 . TGCGCCAGCAGCCCGGACAGGGGGAACCACGAGCAGTACTTC CASSPDRGNHEQYF
TRBJ2-1 TRBV4-1 . . TGCGCCAGCAGCCACCTATTGACAGCCTACAATGAGCAGTTCTTC CASSHLLTAYNEQFF
TRBJ1-5 TRBV18 . . TGTGCCAGCTCACCAAGCGGTTTAGGTCAGCCCCAGCATTTT CASSPSGLGQPQHF
TRBJ1-2 TRBV28 . . TGTGCCAGCAGTTCCCAGCGGACAGCGAGCTATGCGGGCTACACCTTC CASSSQRTASYAGYTF
TRBJ2-2 TRBV7-6 TRBD1 . TGTGCCAGCAGCTATGGGGACAGGGGCACCGGGGAGCTGTTTTTT CASSYGDRGTGELFF